This paragraph covers one T cell receptor beta chain sequence. At baseline, cycle 4 day 1, and cycle 7 day 1, blood was sampled. This sample stems from a study of OX40 agonist ivuxolimab in advanced cancers. Study at large: Enrolled patients in dose escalation had cancers that were hepatocellular carcinoma, melanoma, renal cell or head and neck cancer.

Only in-frame clones appear in the TCRdb table, and some are missing; sequencing was by immunoSEQ multiplex PCR. The data hold 43,000 or so clones, with 70% to 90% observed a single time. This receptor was taken from an adult with an advanced solid tumor such as melanoma, head and neck, liver or kidney cancer. The sample here was CD4+ or CD8+ T cells sorted from blood, taken in a trial of the OX40 agonist ivuxolimab.

CDR3 residues: CAWSAPETQYF. CDR3 bases: TGTGCCTGGAGTGCCCCAGAGACCCAGTACTTC. The chain couples TRBV30 to TRBJ2-5; D call uncertain. The CDR3 is made up of 11 amino acids. Between the trimmed V and J ends, which lost 1 base and 4 bases, there was a span of 4 bases. Germline CDR1 is GTSNPN and CDR2 is SVGIG (reference sequence).